The clone carrying this T cell receptor (beta chain) was recorded at least ten times. The use of genomic DNA as template underpinned the TCR beta VDJ and CDR3 profiling. TCRdb itself ran the reads through MiXCR, one entry per CDR3 protein. This table holds under 200,000 distinct CDR3 sequences, roughly 50% found once. Whoever was chosen for sequencing had shown CD8+CD57+ cell expansion by flow cytometry. The entry originates in a study of CD8+CD57+ T cells in acquired aplastic anemia. V gave up 6 bases and J gave up 3 bases, with 11 bases separating them. Germline lookup yields CDR1 LNHDA and CDR2 SQIVND (reference sequence). The CDR3 is 13 residues long.

V usage is TRBV19 and J usage is TRBJ1-1; no firm D call. This receptor was obtained from a human donor with aplastic anemia. The sequenced sample consisted of sorted CD4+, CD8+, or CD8+CD57+ T cells (not recorded which) from PBMCs. CDR3 coding DNA: TGTGCCAGTAGCCGTGATTCGGACACTGAAGCTTTCTTT. Translated, it gives CASSRDSDTEAFF.